This record looks at one T cell receptor beta chain sequence and its context. J gave up 2 bases and V 4 bases, and 6 bases lay outside the gene matches. The CDR3 runs to 16 residues. Germline lookup yields CDR1 LNHDA and CDR2 SQIVND (reference sequence). These data belong to a study of radiotherapy plus CTLA-4 blockade in lung cancer. Repertoires were generated with immunoSEQ multiplex PCR, while TCRdb's copy carries only in-frame clones and drops some. The sample lists roughly 50,000 clones, 70% to 90% occurring once. The sample consisted of peripheral blood, taken from a patient treated with radiotherapy plus ipilimumab. The receptor comes from a human donor with non-small cell lung cancer that progressed on radiotherapy plus ipilimumab. Some clones in this sample may be carry-over from other donors' samples. The chain employs TRBV19 and TRBJ2-3, with TRBD1 matching over 10 bases. CDR3 DNA: TGTGCCAGTAGTAAATCCGGGACAGGGGCCACAGATACGCAGTATTTT. It specifies CASSKSGTGATDTQYF.